This record covers a single T cell receptor (beta chain). The CDR3 sequence is 13 residues long. The germline CDR1 and CDR2 sequences are MNHEY and SVGAGI. V trimming: 2 bases; J trimming: 5 bases; junction bases outside the gene matches: 2. Generated by immunoSEQ multiplex PCR, the TCRdb table keeps only in-frame clones and is missing some. This table holds 40,000 to 55,000 clones, 92% found once. The data stem from a study of T cell changes during pregnancy in multiple sclerosis. The sample was peripheral blood. The chain links TRBV6-5 to TRBJ2-5; 7 bases map to TRBD1. The receptor comes from a female donor with multiple sclerosis, enrolled in a pregnancy study. CDR3 region: CASSYIRGETQYF. The DNA of the CDR3 is TGTGCCAGCAGTTACATCAGGGGGGAGACCCAGTACTTC.